The 2 T cell receptor beta chains presented below share a single source sample, sequenced in a study of CXCR3-negative and CXCR3-positive naive CD8 T cells. UMI-labeled 5' RACE TRB cDNA libraries were prepared from the cells. TCRdb reanalyzed the 5' RACE reads and collapses them to one entry per CDR3 protein, without DNA. This sample's clone table lists about 90,000 distinct CDR3 sequences. The material sequenced was naive CXCR3- CD8+ T cells from blood. Subset given: CD45RO-CCR7+CD27+CD95- naive CD8+ T cells lacking CXCR3 (TNR3-). These receptors originate from a human donor in good health. Some clones in this sample may be carry-over from other donors' samples.

CDR3 in amino acids: CSVDGQNTDTQYF. This chain joins TRBV29-1 and TRBJ2-3. CDR3 length equals 13 residues. The V gene's germline CDR1 is SQVTM and CDR2 ANQGSEA.

This sequence joins TRBV7-2 and TRBJ1-6. Looked up from germline, CDR1 is SGHTA and CDR2 is FQGNSA. This CDR3 has 17 amino acids. Here the CDR3 reads CASSLGHPSSYNSPLHF.